This T cell receptor (beta chain) is from a study of T cell responses to AZD1222 COVID-19 vaccine. Sequencing was performed with immunoSEQ multiplex PCR; in TCRdb, only in-frame clones are kept and a portion is missing. This sample yields roughly 150,000 clones, of which 85% to 95% are seen a single time; approximately 5% belongs to the top ten. Study-wide results and limits: Spike-wide coverage was observed for vaccine-associated CD4 TCRs, with dominant responses at 160-218 and 743-854. Targets within unmutated variant regions were reportedly found for nearly half of spike-specific TCRs. AZD1222 recipients seropositive at baseline numbered only 6 or 7.

V was clipped by 2 bases and J by 5 bases; unmatched bases: 2. The CDR3 loop spans 13 amino acids. Germline V gives CDR1 SGHAT, CDR2 FQNNGV. Concerning this clone: Its antigen is unidentified.

The sample was peripheral blood, taken on day 0 of AZD1222 vaccination. This receptor was taken from an adult in good health. V usage is TRBV11-2 and J usage is TRBJ2-7, with 8 nucleotides matching TRBD2. CDR3 sequence: CASSLRGRNEQYF. In DNA, the CDR3 is TGTGCCAGCAGCTTACGCGGGAGGAACGAGCAGTACTTC.